One T cell receptor beta chain is described in this entry. It lacks a known antigen. Base qualities are not at hand, and no much larger clone is one base apart. Library construction relied on the immunoSEQ multiplex PCR assay. Here the immuneACCESS table is served through TCRdb, limited to in-frame sequences with V and J called. Missing clones are a known gap in these copies; in checked studies unresolved V genes cover under half, and the rest lacks a known reason. This sample comprises about 100,000 clones, over 75% of them detected only once. Jointly, the top ten make up more than 15% of the sample. The data originate from a study of control samples from healthy donors and cancer patients (dated by TCRdb to between 2020 and 2021). V and J lose 2 bases and 5 bases, and a span of 7 bases separates them. CDR1 and CDR2, per the germline V gene (reference sequence), are LGHDT and YNNKEL. Counted from cysteine to phenylalanine, this CDR3 has 13 amino acids. CDR3 DNA only is kept here, 39 bases in frame from base 1.

The receptor's source is a woman aged 45 to 65 in good health. The sequence links TRBV3-1 (or the pseudogene TRBV3-2) to TRBJ1-5, with the D gene call left open. Input material: blood. The bases are TGTGCCAGCAGCCAAATGAGGGATCAGCCCCAGCATTTT. The translation is CASSQMRDQPQHF.